Listed below are T cell receptor beta chains from one sample, sequenced in a study of T-cell memory formation after mild COVID-19. TCRdb passed the 5' RACE reads through MiXCR, listing each CDR3 protein once. Of hundreds of thousands of distinct CDR3 sequences detected, about 15% appear once; the ten largest clones hold roughly 23%. Material for sequencing was PBMCs or a T cell subset sorted from them (not recorded which). These receptor sequences come from a man aged 18-30 years who had mild COVID-19 (a few samples of this study predate the infection). Cell type and time point are not known. CDR3s include the opening cysteine and the closing phenylalanine or tryptophan. Fields, in order: clone size, J gene, D gene, V gene, CDR3 protein, CDR3 DNA. A D gene is named only where the DNA matches it firmly. Some rows have no size entry. The others give once, few or many, or a class for an expanded clone.

clone_size: many; j_call: TRBJ2-1; d_call: .; v_call: TRBV7-6; cdr3_aa: CASGPDSSSYNEQFF; cdr3_nt: TGTGCCAGCGGGCCGGACAGCAGCTCCTACAATGAGCAGTTCTTC
clone_size: .; j_call: TRBJ2-2; d_call: .; v_call: TRBV4-1; cdr3_aa: CASSQDMGGEAGELFF; cdr3_nt: TGCGCCAGCAGCCAAGATATGGGAGGCGAGGCCGGGGAGCTGTTTTTT
clone_size: few; j_call: TRBJ1-2; d_call: TRBD1; v_call: TRBV12-3/TRBV12-4; cdr3_aa: CASSPPSWDSSNYGYTF; cdr3_nt: TGTGCCAGCAGTCCCCCCTCCTGGGACAGCTCTAACTATGGCTACACCTTC
clone_size: many; j_call: TRBJ1-2; d_call: TRBD1; v_call: TRBV20-1; cdr3_aa: CSARDRVDGYTF; cdr3_nt: TGCAGTGCCAGGGACAGGGTCGACGGCTACACCTTC
clone_size: few; j_call: TRBJ2-7; d_call: .; v_call: TRBV20-1; cdr3_aa: CSARGEDPYEQYF; cdr3_nt: TGCAGTGCTAGAGGGGAAGATCCTTACGAGCAGTACTTC
clone_size: many; j_call: TRBJ1-1; d_call: .; v_call: TRBV7-9; cdr3_aa: CASSNNRDPRKAFF; cdr3_nt: TGTGCCAGCAGCAACAATAGGGACCCCCGCAAAGCTTTCTTT
clone_size: .; j_call: TRBJ2-5; d_call: .; v_call: TRBV5-4; cdr3_aa: CASSLDSKETQYF; cdr3_nt: TGTGCCAGCAGCTTGGACAGCAAAGAGACCCAGTACTTC
clone_size: few; j_call: TRBJ1-1; d_call: TRBD1; v_call: TRBV7-8; cdr3_aa: CASSSYRGGDTEAFF; cdr3_nt: TGTGCCAGCAGCTCTTACAGGGGAGGGGACACTGAAGCTTTCTTT
clone_size: .; j_call: TRBJ2-3; d_call: .; v_call: TRBV5-1; cdr3_aa: CASSLRGGLASSTDTQYF; cdr3_nt: TGCGCCAGCAGCTTGCGCGGAGGACTGGCCTCTAGCACAGATACGCAGTATTTT
clone_size: few; j_call: TRBJ2-1; d_call: TRBD1; v_call: TRBV7-6; cdr3_aa: CASSWRQGYNEQFF; cdr3_nt: TGTGCCAGCAGCTGGAGACAGGGTTACAATGAGCAGTTCTTC
clone_size: .; j_call: TRBJ1-6; d_call: .; v_call: TRBV6-5; cdr3_aa: CASKPGSSQTLHF; cdr3_nt: TGTGCCAGCAAACCCGGGAGTTCGCAAACCCTCCACTTT
clone_size: many; j_call: TRBJ2-1; d_call: TRBD2; v_call: TRBV7-6; cdr3_aa: CASSFSSGGENEQFF; cdr3_nt: TGTGCCAGCAGCTTCTCTAGCGGGGGGGAAAATGAGCAGTTCTTC
clone_size: .; j_call: TRBJ2-5; d_call: TRBD1; v_call: TRBV4-1; cdr3_aa: CASSPGQGVFTETQYF; cdr3_nt: TGCGCCAGCAGTCCAGGACAGGGAGTTTTTACGGAGACCCAGTACTTC
clone_size: few; j_call: TRBJ2-2; d_call: .; v_call: TRBV5-1; cdr3_aa: CASSPTDTGELFF; cdr3_nt: TGCGCCAGCAGCCCGACGGACACCGGGGAGCTGTTTTTT
clone_size: few; j_call: TRBJ2-6; d_call: .; v_call: TRBV28; cdr3_aa: CASDTSSGANVLTF; cdr3_nt: TGTGCCAGCGATACAAGCTCTGGGGCCAACGTCCTGACTTTC
clone_size: .; j_call: TRBJ1-1; d_call: .; v_call: TRBV6-2/TRBV6-3; cdr3_aa: CASRPWGRGNTEAFF; cdr3_nt: TGTGCCAGCAGACCCTGGGGGCGCGGAAACACTGAAGCTTTCTTT
clone_size: .; j_call: TRBJ2-2; d_call: TRBD1; v_call: TRBV12-3/TRBV12-4; cdr3_aa: CASSGTGIITGELFF; cdr3_nt: TGTGCCAGCAGTGGGACAGGCATCATAACCGGGGAGCTGTTTTTT
clone_size: few; j_call: TRBJ1-2; d_call: .; v_call: TRBV20-1; cdr3_aa: CSASRGLGYTF; cdr3_nt: TGCAGTGCTAGTAGGGGATTAGGCTACACCTTC
clone_size: few; j_call: TRBJ2-5; d_call: TRBD2; v_call: TRBV4-2; cdr3_aa: CASSQDRRASGGEETQYF; cdr3_nt: TGTGCCAGCAGCCAAGATCGGAGGGCTAGCGGGGGGGAAGAGACCCAGTACTTC
clone_size: .; j_call: TRBJ1-5; d_call: .; v_call: TRBV27; cdr3_aa: CASSFVGYSNQPQHF; cdr3_nt: TGTGCCAGCAGTTTTGTGGGTTATAGCAATCAGCCCCAGCATTTT
clone_size: few; j_call: TRBJ2-3; d_call: .; v_call: TRBV11-2; cdr3_aa: CASSFWLASDTQYF; cdr3_nt: TGTGCCAGCAGCTTCTGGCTAGCAAGTGATACGCAGTATTTT
clone_size: .; j_call: TRBJ1-6; d_call: .; v_call: TRBV4-3; cdr3_aa: CASSLREGGHSPLHF; cdr3_nt: TGCGCCAGCAGCCTCCGGGAGGGGGGCCACTCACCCCTCCACTTT
clone_size: few; j_call: TRBJ1-2; d_call: .; v_call: TRBV6-5; cdr3_aa: CASSYVLGSNYGYTF; cdr3_nt: TGTGCCAGCAGTTACGTACTGGGTTCTAACTATGGCTACACCTTC
clone_size: .; j_call: TRBJ1-5; d_call: .; v_call: TRBV20-1; cdr3_aa: CSARTRLGNQPQHF; cdr3_nt: TGCAGTGCTCGGACTCGGCTAGGCAATCAGCCCCAGCATTTT
clone_size: .; j_call: TRBJ2-5; d_call: .; v_call: TRBV7-2; cdr3_aa: CASSIGLIQETQYF; cdr3_nt: TGTGCCAGCAGCATTGGACTCATCCAAGAGACCCAGTACTTC
clone_size: many; j_call: TRBJ2-2; d_call: .; v_call: TRBV4-3; cdr3_aa: CASSQEGIRPLNTGELFF; cdr3_nt: TGCGCCAGCAGCCAAGAGGGAATCAGGCCCCTGAACACCGGGGAGCTGTTTTTT
clone_size: many; j_call: TRBJ2-3; d_call: TRBD2; v_call: TRBV7-2; cdr3_aa: CASLASGGTDTQYF; cdr3_nt: TGTGCCAGCCTGGCTAGCGGGGGCACAGATACGCAGTATTTT
clone_size: .; j_call: TRBJ2-2; d_call: .; v_call: TRBV9; cdr3_aa: CASSVAGVPWAGELFF; cdr3_nt: TGTGCCAGCAGCGTAGCGGGGGTACCCTGGGCCGGGGAGCTGTTTTTT
clone_size: .; j_call: TRBJ2-7; d_call: .; v_call: TRBV6-5; cdr3_aa: CASSYSARQPQYF; cdr3_nt: TGTGCCAGCAGTTACTCGGCCAGACAACCGCAGTACTTC
clone_size: few; j_call: TRBJ2-1; d_call: TRBD1; v_call: TRBV5-1; cdr3_aa: CASSPGGRGRKNEQFF; cdr3_nt: TGCGCCAGCAGCCCTGGCGGCAGGGGGCGCAAGAATGAGCAGTTCTTC
clone_size: .; j_call: TRBJ1-2; d_call: .; v_call: TRBV6-2/TRBV6-3; cdr3_aa: CASSSAGVPNYGYTF; cdr3_nt: TGTGCCAGCAGTTCGGCGGGAGTTCCTAACTATGGCTACACCTTC
clone_size: few; j_call: TRBJ1-2; d_call: .; v_call: TRBV4-2; cdr3_aa: CASSPLVWTEPNYGYTF; cdr3_nt: TGTGCCAGCAGCCCCCTCGTCTGGACGGAGCCAAACTATGGCTACACCTTC
clone_size: .; j_call: TRBJ1-1; d_call: .; v_call: TRBV27; cdr3_aa: CASHPYGLATEAFF; cdr3_nt: TGTGCCAGCCATCCCTACGGACTAGCCACTGAAGCTTTCTTT
clone_size: few; j_call: TRBJ2-1; d_call: .; v_call: TRBV12-3/TRBV12-4; cdr3_aa: CASSFGGGFRVEQFF; cdr3_nt: TGTGCCAGCAGTTTTGGGGGGGGCTTCAGGGTTGAGCAGTTCTTC
clone_size: .; j_call: TRBJ2-4; d_call: TRBD1; v_call: TRBV6-1; cdr3_aa: CASSDKDRANIQYF; cdr3_nt: TGTGCCAGCAGTGACAAGGACAGGGCCAACATTCAGTACTTC
clone_size: few; j_call: TRBJ2-1; d_call: .; v_call: TRBV12-3/TRBV12-4; cdr3_aa: CASSLARATTSWNNEQFF; cdr3_nt: TGTGCCAGCAGTTTAGCTCGGGCCACGACTAGTTGGAACAATGAGCAGTTCTTC
clone_size: few; j_call: TRBJ1-2; d_call: TRBD1; v_call: TRBV19; cdr3_aa: CASSIGQGLRGYTF; cdr3_nt: TGTGCCAGTAGTATCGGACAGGGCCTTCGCGGCTACACCTTC
clone_size: .; j_call: TRBJ2-5; d_call: .; v_call: TRBV5-1; cdr3_aa: CASSILEGLWKETQYF; cdr3_nt: TGCGCCAGCAGCATACTCGAGGGGCTCTGGAAGGAGACCCAGTACTTC
clone_size: .; j_call: TRBJ2-7; d_call: TRBD1; v_call: TRBV20-1; cdr3_aa: CSGQGQGFYEQYF; cdr3_nt: TGCAGTGGGCAGGGACAGGGGTTCTACGAGCAGTACTTC
clone_size: .; j_call: TRBJ1-2; d_call: .; v_call: TRBV10-3; cdr3_aa: CAAGAGDNYGYTF; cdr3_nt: TGTGCCGCGGGGGCAGGCGACAACTATGGCTACACCTTC